There are a few counts of the clone carrying this T cell receptor beta chain. Method: immunoSEQ multiplex PCR; TCRdb's copy keeps in-frame clones and lacks some. The sample lists roughly 90,000 clones; around four fifths were seen once. The sample originates from a study of blood T cell repertoires in COVID-19. Study information: The United States, Italy and Spain were the sources of the acute and convalescent COVID-19 samples. From T cells, B-cell-depleted T cells, or PBMCs came the material, which was cDNA or gDNA.

V was shortened by 5 bases and J by 5 bases, with 10 bases between the two germline ends. This CDR3 comprises 12 residues. Germline CDR1 reads KGHSH; CDR2 reads LQKENI. The chain couples TRBV18 to TRBJ2-7; TRBD2 might be the D (5 bases). The receptor was derived from a man aged 50 or older with acute or convalescent COVID-19. Sequences were obtained from peripheral blood. CDR3 amino acids: CASSYGLNEQYF. In nucleotides, the CDR3 is TGTGCCAGCTCATATGGACTCAACGAGCAGTACTTC. The full variable domain, rest sourced from reference TRBV18 and TRBJ2-7, is NAGVMQNPRHLVRRRGQEARLRCSPMKGHSHVYWYRQLPEEGLKFMVYLQKENIIDESGMPKERFSAEFPKEGPSILRIQQVVRGDSAAYFCASSYGLNEQYFGPGTRLTVT.